This is a list of T cell receptor beta chains from one sample in a study of chemoradiotherapy in HPV16-positive cancers. Data came from immunoSEQ multiplex PCR; TCRdb stores just in-frame clones and leaves some out. The data hold approximately 30,000 clones, with approximately 89% observed a single time. The sequencing here drew on blood, taken from a patient who underwent chemoradiotherapy. The receptors come from a human donor with HPV-associated anogenital cancer. The CDR3 runs from the conserved cysteine through the conserved F or W. Fields, in order: clone size, J gene, D gene, V gene, CDR3 protein, CDR3 DNA. The D gene is left open where the match is weak. The size of a clone is reported for some rows only, either as once, few or many, or as a class for expanded clones.

clone_size: -
j_call: TRBJ2-2
d_call: TRBD1
v_call: TRBV4-1
cdr3_aa: CASSPHPGDRDAGELFF
cdr3_nt: TGCGCCAGCAGCCCCCACCCGGGGGACAGGGATGCCGGGGAGCTGTTTTTT

clone_size: -
j_call: TRBJ2-7
d_call: TRBD2
v_call: TRBV5-6
cdr3_aa: CASSLGPTSGGAYEQYF
cdr3_nt: TGTGCCAGCAGCTTGGGTCCCACTAGCGGGGGGGCCTACGAGCAGTACTTC

clone_size: -
j_call: TRBJ2-1
d_call: TRBD2
v_call: TRBV6-5
cdr3_aa: CASIKSGGAFNEQFF
cdr3_nt: TGTGCCAGCATCAAGAGCGGGGGGGCTTTCAATGAGCAGTTCTTC

clone_size: once
j_call: TRBJ1-5
d_call: -
v_call: TRBV7-3
cdr3_aa: CASSPAQGQPQHF
cdr3_nt: TGTGCCAGCAGCCCCGCGCAGGGACAGCCCCAGCATTTT

clone_size: -
j_call: TRBJ2-1
d_call: TRBD1
v_call: TRBV27
cdr3_aa: CASSLGQGRNNEQFF
cdr3_nt: TGTGCCAGCAGTTTGGGACAGGGCCGAAACAATGAGCAGTTCTTC

clone_size: -
j_call: TRBJ1-1
d_call: -
v_call: TRBV2
cdr3_aa: CASSLGYRTEAFF
cdr3_nt: TGTGCCAGCAGCTTAGGGTATCGCACTGAAGCTTTCTTT

clone_size: -
j_call: TRBJ2-7
d_call: -
v_call: TRBV28
cdr3_aa: CASSYWAGDEQYF
cdr3_nt: TGTGCCAGCAGTTACTGGGCAGGGGACGAGCAGTACTTC

clone_size: -
j_call: TRBJ2-2
d_call: -
v_call: TRBV18
cdr3_aa: CASSPTALAATRGELFF
cdr3_nt: TGTGCCAGCTCACCAACCGCTCTAGCAGCCACCAGGGGGGAGCTGTTTTTT

clone_size: -
j_call: TRBJ1-6
d_call: -
v_call: TRBV4-2
cdr3_aa: CASSQDLFGSSYNSPLHF
cdr3_nt: TGTGCCAGCAGCCAAGATCTATTCGGGTCCTCCTATAATTCACCCCTCCACTTT

clone_size: -
j_call: TRBJ2-5
d_call: TRBD2
v_call: TRBV10-3
cdr3_aa: CAISDPRGGRADRETQYF
cdr3_nt: TGTGCCATCAGTGACCCGCGGGGCGGGAGGGCGGACAGGGAGACCCAGTACTTC

clone_size: -
j_call: TRBJ1-2
d_call: TRBD1
v_call: TRBV29-1
cdr3_aa: CSVVGHTKGGVGYTF
cdr3_nt: TGCAGCGTTGTGGGGCACACAAAAGGGGGCGTGGGCTACACCTTC

clone_size: -
j_call: TRBJ1-3
d_call: -
v_call: TRBV28
cdr3_aa: CASSPQQVFSGNTIYF
cdr3_nt: TGTGCCAGCAGTCCTCAACAGGTGTTCTCTGGAAACACCATATATTTT

clone_size: -
j_call: TRBJ2-5
d_call: TRBD2
v_call: TRBV6-1
cdr3_aa: CASTGLAGGGETQYF
cdr3_nt: TGTGCCAGCACGGGACTAGCGGGGGGCGGGGAGACCCAGTACTTC

clone_size: once
j_call: TRBJ1-5
d_call: -
v_call: TRBV5-8
cdr3_aa: CASSLGVVGNQPQHF
cdr3_nt: TGTGCCAGCAGCTTGGGGGTTGTGGGCAATCAGCCCCAGCATTTT

clone_size: -
j_call: TRBJ2-7
d_call: -
v_call: TRBV5-8
cdr3_aa: CASSLGTPYEQYF
cdr3_nt: TGTGCCAGCAGCTTAGGGACCCCCTACGAGCAGTACTTC

clone_size: -
j_call: TRBJ2-5
d_call: TRBD1
v_call: TRBV14
cdr3_aa: CASSQPQGVQETQYF
cdr3_nt: TGTGCCAGCAGCCAACCCCAGGGGGTCCAAGAGACCCAGTACTTC

clone_size: -
j_call: TRBJ2-3
d_call: -
v_call: TRBV11-2
cdr3_aa: CASSRSTDTQYF
cdr3_nt: TGTGCCAGCAGCCGATCCACAGATACGCAGTATTTT

clone_size: -
j_call: TRBJ1-3
d_call: -
v_call: TRBV7-2
cdr3_aa: CASSYVGPISSGNTIYF
cdr3_nt: TGTGCCAGCAGTTATGTGGGACCTATCAGCTCTGGAAACACCATATATTTT

clone_size: -
j_call: TRBJ2-3
d_call: -
v_call: TRBV11-2
cdr3_aa: CASSPSTDTQYF
cdr3_nt: TGTGCCAGCAGCCCCAGCACAGATACGCAGTATTTT

clone_size: once
j_call: TRBJ2-7
d_call: TRBD1
v_call: TRBV5-6
cdr3_aa: CASSSGPGGPYEQYF
cdr3_nt: TGTGCCAGCAGCTCGGGACCAGGGGGCCCCTACGAGCAGTACTTC

clone_size: once
j_call: TRBJ1-2
d_call: -
v_call: TRBV28
cdr3_aa: CASTPPLVQGYTF
cdr3_nt: TGTGCCAGCACCCCCCCTTTGGTGCAAGGCTACACCTTC

clone_size: few
j_call: TRBJ1-2
d_call: -
v_call: TRBV7-2
cdr3_aa: CASSRLSTGGYGYTF
cdr3_nt: TGTGCCAGCAGTAGACTGTCGACTGGGGGGTATGGCTACACCTTC